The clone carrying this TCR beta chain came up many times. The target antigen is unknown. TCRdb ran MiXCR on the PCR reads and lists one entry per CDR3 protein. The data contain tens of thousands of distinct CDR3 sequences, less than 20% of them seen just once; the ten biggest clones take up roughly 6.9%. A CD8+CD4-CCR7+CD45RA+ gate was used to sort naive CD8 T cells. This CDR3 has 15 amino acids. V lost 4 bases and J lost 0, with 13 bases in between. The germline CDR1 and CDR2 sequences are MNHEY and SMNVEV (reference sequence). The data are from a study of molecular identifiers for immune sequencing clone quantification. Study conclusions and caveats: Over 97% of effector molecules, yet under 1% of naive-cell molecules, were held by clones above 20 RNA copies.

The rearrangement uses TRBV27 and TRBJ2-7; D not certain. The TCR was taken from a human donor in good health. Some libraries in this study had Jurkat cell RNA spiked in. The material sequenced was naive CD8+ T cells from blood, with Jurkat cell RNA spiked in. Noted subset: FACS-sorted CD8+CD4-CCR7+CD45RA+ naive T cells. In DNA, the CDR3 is TGTGCCAGCAGTTGGGCTAGTCGTAGCTCCTACGAGCAGTACTTC. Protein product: CASSWASRSSYEQYF.